A single sample gave rise to the 12 T cell receptor beta chains below, sequenced in a study of CD8 T cells in ankylosing spondylitis. TCRdb fed the 5' RACE reads into MiXCR, producing one record per CDR3 protein. The repertoire holds 150,000 to 200,000 distinct CDR3 sequences, with around 10% as singletons. The sequencing input was blood, either unsorted or a sorted T cell fraction (not recorded which). The source of these receptors is a male donor with ankylosing spondylitis or in good health (not recorded which).

This clonotype has ten or more counts. V and J are TRBV6-1 and TRBJ1-1; D is possibly TRBD1 (6 bases). V was cut by 8 bases and J by 1 base, with 14 bases left in between. Per the germline V gene, CDR1 is MNHNS and CDR2 is SASEGT. The CDR3 extends over 14 amino acids. The CDR3 DNA sequence: TGTGCCAGCCAGAAGGGGGGAGAGAACACTGAAGCTTTCTTT. Protein product: CASQKGGENTEAFF.

This clonotype was recorded many times. The chain carries TRBV29-1 and TRBJ2-6; TRBD1 agrees at 8 bases. V lost 1 base to trimming and J lost 0 bases; unmatched junction nucleotides: 2. CDR1 and CDR2 from the germline V gene are SQVTM and ANQGSEA. The CDR3 runs 16 residues. This CDR3 is CSVEGTGRSGANVLTF. As DNA, the CDR3 is TGCAGCGTTGAAGGGACAGGGCGCTCTGGGGCCAACGTCCTGACTTTC.

Ten or more counts support this clonotype. The chain recombines TRBV29-1 with TRBJ2-5, with D possibly called TRBD1 or TRBD2 (6 bases each). The CDR3 extends over 14 amino acids. The germline V gene has CDR1 SQVTM and CDR2 ANQGSEA. The V end was cut by 0 bases, the J end by 1 base, with 9 bases between. The CDR3 DNA sequence: TGCAGCGTTGAAGATCCGGGGGCCCAAGAGACCCAGTACTTC. Its protein is CSVEDPGAQETQYF. Drawing the rest from reference TRBV29-1 and TRBJ2-5, the complete variable domain is SAVISQKPSRDICQRGTSLTIQCQVDSQVTMMFWYRQQPGQSLTLIATANQGSEATYESGFVIDKFPISRPNLTFSTLTVSNMSPEDSSIYLCSVEDPGAQETQYFGPGTRLLVL.

This clonotype was detected many times. The genes are TRBV5-4 and TRBJ2-5; 7 bases are a match to TRBD1. The CDR3 has 13 amino acids. Trimming cost V 5 bases and J 4 bases; bases outside gene matches: 5. Germline assignment: CDR1 SGHNT and CDR2 YYREEE (reference sequence). The CDR3 region is CASSRQGLETQYF. In nucleotides, the CDR3 is TGTGCCAGCAGTCGACAGGGCTTAGAGACCCAGTACTTC. The variable domain in full, completed from reference TRBV5-4 and TRBJ2-5, reads ETGVTQSPTHLIKTRGQQVTLRCSSQSGHNTVSWYQQALGQGPQFIFQYYREEENGRGNFPPRFSGLQFPNYSSELNVNALELDDSALYLCASSRQGLETQYFGPGTRLLVL.

For this clonotype: This sequence may be a read error, since a much larger clone differs from it by one base. DNA for the CDR3: TGTACCAGACGGGCGGCTGATGGCTACACCTTC. It translates to CTRRAADGYTF. The chain recombines TRBV28 with TRBJ1-2; D is undetermined. Germline CDR1 is MDHEN and CDR2 is SYDVKM. This CDR3 is built from 11 residues.

The sample holds many counts of this clonotype. CDR3: CSACTWDMNTEAFF. In DNA form, the CDR3 reads TGCAGTGCTTGCACTTGGGACATGAACACTGAAGCTTTCTTT. The rearrangement links TRBV20-1 to TRBJ1-1, with a possible D match to TRBD1 (6 bases). The germline V gene has CDR1 DFQATT and CDR2 SNEGSKA (reference sequence). The CDR3 runs 14 residues. The ends were cut back, 5 bases at V and 0 bases at J, with 13 bases in the middle.

V usage is TRBV7-4 and J usage is TRBJ2-1; 13 positions agree with TRBD2. The germline CDR1 and CDR2 sequences are SGHVT and SQSDAQ. The CDR3 has 17 residues. Losses at the gene ends were 5 bases for V and 4 bases for J; bases not matched to a gene: 8. CDR3 residues: CASSHGLAGDRYNEQFF. DNA of the CDR3: TGTGCCAGCAGCCACGGACTAGCGGGAGATAGGTACAATGAGCAGTTCTTC.

This clonotype came up many times. V gene TRBV20-1 combines with J gene TRBJ2-1, with 8 bases aligning to TRBD2. J was trimmed by 8 bases and V by 0 bases; bases with no gene match: 9. In germline, CDR1 is DFQATT, CDR2 SNEGSKA (reference sequence). The CDR3 is 15 amino acids. Here the CDR3 reads CSARDSGGGVHEQFF. The DNA of the CDR3 is TGCAGTGCTAGAGACTCGGGAGGGGGGGTACATGAGCAGTTCTTC.

In its sample, this clonotype was seen many times. J is TRBJ2-1 and V is TRBV5-1; unclear D gene. Germline lookup yields CDR1 SGHRS and CDR2 YFSETQ. The CDR3 is 11 residues long. V lost 4 bases and J 8 bases, leaving 7 bases between the germline ends. In DNA, the CDR3 is TGCGCCAGCAGCGATTTAGATGAGCAGTTCTTC. Its protein product is CASSDLDEQFF.

J is TRBJ2-1 and V is TRBV5-1; 11 positions match TRBD1. The CDR3 length is 15 residues. V dropped 4 bases and J dropped 3; count of bases not matched to a gene: 3. Germline CDR1 and CDR2: SGHRS and YFSETQ. The CDR3 DNA reads TGCGCCAGCAGCCCGGGGACAGGGGGCTACAATGAGCAGTTCTTC. This translates into CASSPGTGGYNEQFF.

For this clonotype: With a much larger clone just one base away, this may be a read error. CDR3 residues: CVSSQDPGGAGYTF. DNA of the CDR3: TGCGTCAGCAGCCAAGACCCAGGGGGCGCCGGCTACACCTTC. The genes are TRBV4-3 and TRBJ1-2; 8 nucleotides match TRBD1. The germline V gene encodes CDR1 LGHNA and CDR2 YSLEER. The CDR3 consists of 14 residues.

This clonotype was observed a handful of times. The chain joins TRBV27 to TRBJ2-5; D is uncertain. In germline, CDR1 is MNHEY, CDR2 SMNVEV (reference sequence). The length of the CDR3 is 13 residues. The V end was cut by 2 bases, the J end by 5 bases, with 9 bases between. For the CDR3, the DNA is TGTGCCAGCAGTTTACGGTCCCCCGAGACCCAGTACTTC. Protein product: CASSLRSPETQYF.